The 10 T cell receptor beta chains reported below all come from one sample, sequenced in a study of blood T cell repertoires in COVID-19 (dated by TCRdb to about 2020). Preparation of the library involved the immunoSEQ multiplex PCR assay. TCRdb's version of the immuneACCESS table is confined to in-frame rearrangements and falls short of the full clone set. An unresolved V gene accounts for under half of the shortfall where checked; the remainder is of unknown origin. The sample table lists around 93,000 clones, roughly 80% of them with a count of one. The top ten hold about 17% of the sample. The sequencing sample was made of peripheral blood. Source of these receptors: a man older than 75 with acute or convalescent COVID-19.

J is TRBJ2-5 and V is TRBV11-3; 7 bases map to TRBD1. CDR1 and CDR2 (germline): SGHNT, YENEEA. Trimming at V came to 1 base and at J to 0 bases, leaving 2 bases not matched to a gene. This CDR3 spans 15 amino acids. CDR3 in DNA: TGTGCCAGCAGCTTAGGCGACAGGGACCAAGAGACCCAGTACTTC. Its translation is CASSLGDRDQETQYF.

This clone was detected a few times. V and J are TRBV19 and TRBJ2-3; D is possibly TRBD2 (5 bases). Trimming pared 0 bases from V and 7 bases from J, leaving 8 bases between. CDR3 length: 13 residues. Germline V gene lookup returns CDR1 LNHDA and CDR2 SQIVND (reference sequence). The CDR3 loop reads CASSIDRGNTQYF. In nucleotides, the CDR3 is TGTGCCAGTAGTATAGATCGGGGTAATACGCAGTATTTT. Combining the CDR3 with reference TRBV19 and TRBJ2-3 gives the whole variable domain DGGITQSPKYLFRKEGQNVTLSCEQNLNHDAMYWYRQDPGQGLRLIYYSQIVNDFQKGDIAEGYSVSREKKESFPLTVTSAQKNPTAFYLCASSIDRGNTQYFGPGTRLTVL.

The chain employs TRBV28 and TRBJ2-2; tentatively, D is TRBD1 (5 bases). This CDR3 contains 14 residues. V was pared by 4 bases and J by 6 bases, with 12 bases between. Germline values: CDR1 MDHEN, CDR2 SYDVKM. CDR3 in amino acids: CASSSRTFPGELFF. CDR3 DNA sequence: TGTGCCAGCAGTTCTCGGACATTCCCCGGGGAGCTGTTTTTT. Drawing the rest from reference TRBV28 and TRBJ2-2, the complete variable domain is DVKVTQSSRYLVKRTGEKVFLECVQDMDHENMFWYRQDPGLGLRLIYFSYDVKMKEKGDIPEGYSVSREKKERFSLILESASTNQTSMYLCASSSRTFPGELFFGEGSRLTVL.

Written as DNA, the CDR3 is TGTGCCAGCAGCCTTTTCCGGGACAGAGAGGGCTACACCTTC. Encoded protein: CASSLFRDREGYTF. The genes are TRBV5-4 and TRBJ1-2; TRBD1 matches 7 bases. The CDR3 consists of 14 residues. V was clipped by 4 bases and J by 8 bases; unmatched bases: 11. Germline V CDR1 and CDR2: SGHNT, YYREEE (reference sequence).

V is TRBV19 and J is TRBJ2-2; a possible D gene is TRBD2 (6 bases). Germline-derived CDR1 and CDR2 are LNHDA and SQIVND (reference sequence). V lost 7 bases, J lost 4 bases, and 13 bases lay in between. The CDR3 runs to 14 residues. This CDR3 reads CASIPTGSTGELFF. Written as DNA, the CDR3 is TGTGCCAGTATACCCACCGGGAGCACCGGGGAGCTGTTTTTT.

This clone appeared a single time. This sequence joins TRBV10-2 and TRBJ2-2, with 9 bases that match TRBD1. The CDR3 loop spans 16 amino acids. Germline lookup yields CDR1 WSHSY and CDR2 SAAADI. V trimming: 7 bases; J trimming: 3 bases; junction bases outside the gene matches: 9. The CDR3 protein is CASTERTGVYTGELFF. The CDR3 DNA follows: TGCGCCAGCACAGAACGGACAGGGGTATACACCGGGGAGCTGTTTTTT.

CDR3 loop: CASSYRGLIETQYF. DNA for the CDR3: TGTGCCAGCAGTTACAGGGGGCTTATAGAGACCCAGTACTTC. This chain joins TRBV6-2 or TRBV6-3 and TRBJ2-5; 7 nucleotides agree with TRBD1. The CDR3 totals 14 residues. J was trimmed by 4 bases and V by 2 bases; bases with no gene match: 4. In germline, CDR1 is MNHEY, CDR2 SVGEGT.

This clone was detected only a few times. V is TRBV18 and J is TRBJ2-5; TRBD2 matches 13 bases. Germline trimming cut 2 bases from V and 4 bases from J; bases unmatched to any gene: 7. The CDR3 extends over 17 amino acids. CDR1 and CDR2 from the germline V gene are KGHSH and LQKENI. The CDR3 region is CASSPARTSGSGETQYF. CDR3 bases: TGTGCCAGCTCACCAGCAAGGACTAGCGGGAGCGGAGAGACCCAGTACTTC.

V usage is TRBV29-1 and J usage is TRBJ2-2; possible D gene TRBD1, 5 bases. The CDR3 sequence is 14 residues long. Trimming cost V 2 bases and J 5 bases, with 12 bases left between them. CDR1 SQVTM and CDR2 ANQGSEA come from the germline V gene. The CDR3 DNA reads TGCAGCGTTGAAATGGCAGGGATAACCGGGGAGCTGTTTTTT. This gives the protein CSVEMAGITGELFF.

This clone was seen just once. The J gene is TRBJ2-4, the V gene TRBV7-2; the D gene is possibly TRBD1 (6 bases). The length of the CDR3 is 14 residues. Germline V gene lookup returns CDR1 SGHTA and CDR2 FQGNSA. The ends were cut back, 3 bases at V and 6 bases at J, with 12 bases in the middle. CDR3 coding DNA: TGTGCCAGCAGCTTGGGGGCAGGGACAAACATTCAGTACTTC. It is translated as CASSLGAGTNIQYF.